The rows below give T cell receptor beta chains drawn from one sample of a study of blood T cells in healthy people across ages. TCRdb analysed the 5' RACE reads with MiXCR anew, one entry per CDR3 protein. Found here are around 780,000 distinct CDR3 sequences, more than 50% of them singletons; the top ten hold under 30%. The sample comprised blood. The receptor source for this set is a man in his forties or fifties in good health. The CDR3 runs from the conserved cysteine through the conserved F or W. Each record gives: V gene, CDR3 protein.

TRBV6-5,CASSYAQSAYEQYF
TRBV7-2,CASSPQSGVRETQYF
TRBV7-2,CASSLDSGSGSGIGNEQYF
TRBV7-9,CASSLVGRDWREQPQHF
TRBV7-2,CASSQGLAYTDTQYF
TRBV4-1,CASSQKDPRAGGSLRENIQYF
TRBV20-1,CSARATPGAGYRYAYF
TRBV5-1,CASSLFGTVTEKLFF
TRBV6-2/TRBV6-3,CASSTDRGLPSDEQYF
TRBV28,CASSFLSGANVLTF
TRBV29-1,CSVGTSGQETQYF
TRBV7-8,CASSLGGFGKNIQYF
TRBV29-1,CSVPGASGGEQFF
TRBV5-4,CASSLVGRSTGELFF
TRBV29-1,CSVDRGSDTQYF
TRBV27,CASSLRAQGTGANVLTF